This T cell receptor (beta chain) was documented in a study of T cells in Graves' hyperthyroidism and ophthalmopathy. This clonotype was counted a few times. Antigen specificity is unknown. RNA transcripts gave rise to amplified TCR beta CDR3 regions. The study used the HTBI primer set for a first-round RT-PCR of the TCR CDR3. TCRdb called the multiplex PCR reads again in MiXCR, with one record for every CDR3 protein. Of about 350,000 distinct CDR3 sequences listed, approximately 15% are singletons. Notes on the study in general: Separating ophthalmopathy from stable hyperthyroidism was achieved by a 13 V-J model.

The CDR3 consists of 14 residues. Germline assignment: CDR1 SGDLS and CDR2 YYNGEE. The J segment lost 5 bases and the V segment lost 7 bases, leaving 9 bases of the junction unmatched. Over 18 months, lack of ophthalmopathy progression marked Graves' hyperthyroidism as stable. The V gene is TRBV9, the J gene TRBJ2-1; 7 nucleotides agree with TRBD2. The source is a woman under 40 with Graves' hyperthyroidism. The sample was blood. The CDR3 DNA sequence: TGTGCCAGCGAGGCGGGAGCCCTGGACAATGAGCAGTTCTTC. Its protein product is CASEAGALDNEQFF.